This T cell receptor beta chain was sequenced during a study of T cells after yellow fever vaccination. About the study: Those fractions that held only low numbers of cells were prepared using the SMART-Seq v4 Ultra Low Input RNA kit. Whole-study findings and limits: The presence of abundant clonotypes contaminating from the bulk population was possible in FACS-sorted repertoires. Few clonotypes appeared in both CD4 and CD8 compartments.

The germline V gene has CDR1 SNHLY and CDR2 FYNNEI. The CDR3 has 14 residues. V gave up 7 bases and J gave up 0 bases, with 10 bases separating them. TCRdb reprocessed the 5' RACE reads via MiXCR and lists one record per CDR3 protein. The data show about 350,000 distinct CDR3 sequences, 11% seen once. This clonotype was counted a few times. What it recognizes is unknown. Sequences were derived from PBMCs, sampled on the day of the first yellow fever vaccination. The rearrangement links TRBV2 to TRBJ1-5, with D unresolved. The clonotype was recovered from a young man who received the YFV17D yellow fever vaccine. In DNA, the CDR3 is TGTGCCAGCAATAGACAAGTTAGCAATCAGCCCCAGCATTTT. Its translation is CASNRQVSNQPQHF.